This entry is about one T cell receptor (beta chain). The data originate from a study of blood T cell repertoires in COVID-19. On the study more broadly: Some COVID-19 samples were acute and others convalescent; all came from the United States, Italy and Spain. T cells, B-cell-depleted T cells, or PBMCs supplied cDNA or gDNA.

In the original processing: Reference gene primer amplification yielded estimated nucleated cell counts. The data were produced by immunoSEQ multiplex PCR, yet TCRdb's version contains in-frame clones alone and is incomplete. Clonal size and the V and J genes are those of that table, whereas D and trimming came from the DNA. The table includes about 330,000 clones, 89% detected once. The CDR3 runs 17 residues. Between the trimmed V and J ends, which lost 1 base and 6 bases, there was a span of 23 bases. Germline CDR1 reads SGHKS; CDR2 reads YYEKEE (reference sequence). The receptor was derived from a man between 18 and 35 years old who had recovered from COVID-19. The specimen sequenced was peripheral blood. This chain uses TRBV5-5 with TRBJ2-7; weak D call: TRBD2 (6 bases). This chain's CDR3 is CASSLLMGQGGESEQYF. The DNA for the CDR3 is TGTGCCAGCAGCTTGTTAATGGGGCAGGGCGGGGAAAGCGAGCAGTACTTC.